This entry is about one TCR beta chain. Its antigen remains unidentified. The data stem from a study of cytomegalovirus exposure and HLA in healthy donors. Study-level information: The roughly 110 validation repertoires were reported in a later analysis to have been generated on the same platform as the roughly 720 first-cohort repertoires.

The germline V gene encodes CDR1 LNHDA and CDR2 SQIVND (reference sequence). The V end was cut by 1 base, the J end by 4 bases, with 12 bases between. This CDR3 contains 15 residues. Profiled with immunoSEQ multiplex PCR; TCRdb holds only in-frame clones, not every one. The repertoire holds tens of thousands of clones, with 90% to 95% as singletons. The study, taken as a whole, reports: The authors enumerated over 150 TCR beta chains as linked to cytomegalovirus.

The source of this sequence is a woman between 18 and 29 years old in good health and CMV-seronegative. The specimen was PBMCs. The V and J genes are TRBV19 and TRBJ2-3, with a tentative D call TRBD2 (6 bases). CDR3 residues: CASSIGQSGADTQYF. The CDR3 bases are TGTGCCAGTAGTATAGGGCAATCGGGAGCAGATACGCAGTATTTT.